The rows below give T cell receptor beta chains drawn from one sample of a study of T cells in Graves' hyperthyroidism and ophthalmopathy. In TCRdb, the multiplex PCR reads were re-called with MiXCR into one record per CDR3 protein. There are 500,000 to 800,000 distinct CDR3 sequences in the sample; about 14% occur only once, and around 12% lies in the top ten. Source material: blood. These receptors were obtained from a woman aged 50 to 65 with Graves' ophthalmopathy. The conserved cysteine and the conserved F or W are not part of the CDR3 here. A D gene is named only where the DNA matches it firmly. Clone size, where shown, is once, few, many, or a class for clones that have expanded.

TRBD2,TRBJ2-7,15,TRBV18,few,ASSHRTSGRFGYEQY
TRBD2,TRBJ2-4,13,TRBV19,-,ASSSPGGAKSIQY
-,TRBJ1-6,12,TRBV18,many,ASSLTGQDNILH
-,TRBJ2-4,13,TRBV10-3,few,AISESWTNKNIQY
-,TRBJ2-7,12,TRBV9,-,ASSVAAGRYEQY
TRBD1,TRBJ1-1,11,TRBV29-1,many,SVERDRDTEAF
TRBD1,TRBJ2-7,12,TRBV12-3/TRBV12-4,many,ASRPGTGGYEQY
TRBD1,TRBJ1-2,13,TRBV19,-,ASSRVLDRGYGYT
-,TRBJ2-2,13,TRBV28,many,ASSMGFRNTGELF
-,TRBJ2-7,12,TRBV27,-,ASRGPTASYEQY
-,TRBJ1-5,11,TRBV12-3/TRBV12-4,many,ASSELGNQPQH
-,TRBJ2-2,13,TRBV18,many,ASSPLAVNTGELF
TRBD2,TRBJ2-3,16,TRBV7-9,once,ASSLRGLAGEGTDTQY
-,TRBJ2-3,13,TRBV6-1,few,ASTRGGGITDTQY
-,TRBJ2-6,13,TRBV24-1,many,ATSDTYTGANVLT
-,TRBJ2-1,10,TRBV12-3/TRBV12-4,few,ASSLRTDEQF
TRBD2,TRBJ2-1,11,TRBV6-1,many,ASRTGTRNEQF
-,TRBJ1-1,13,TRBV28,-,ASTMAYKGNTEAF
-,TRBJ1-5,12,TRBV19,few,ASSVDSLSQPQH
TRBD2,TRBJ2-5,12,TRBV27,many,ASSRSGTSGSLY
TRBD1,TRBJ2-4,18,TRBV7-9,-,ASIELLGGPGGFAKNIQY
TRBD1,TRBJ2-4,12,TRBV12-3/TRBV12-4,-,ASRKTGAKNIQY
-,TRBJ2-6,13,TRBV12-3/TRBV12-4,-,ASIKEISGANVLT
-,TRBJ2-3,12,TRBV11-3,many,ASIRGPGTDTQY
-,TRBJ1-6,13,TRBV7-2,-,ASNNRDGPNSPLH
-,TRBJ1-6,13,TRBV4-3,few,ASSQRSQGTSPLH
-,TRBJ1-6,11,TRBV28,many,ASSFRGNSPLH
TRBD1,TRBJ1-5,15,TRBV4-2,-,ASSRNPGQGYDQPQH
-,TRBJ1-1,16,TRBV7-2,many,ASSLVGDIWRMNTEAF
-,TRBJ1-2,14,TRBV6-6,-,ASSYSLRGAGYGYT
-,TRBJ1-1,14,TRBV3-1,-,ASSQDLGDMNTEAF
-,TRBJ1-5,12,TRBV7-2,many,ASSLAFQGTPQH
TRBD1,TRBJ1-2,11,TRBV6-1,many,ASSITGGFGYT
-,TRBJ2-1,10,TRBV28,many,ASSFRHNEQF
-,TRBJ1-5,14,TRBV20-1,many,SARDTQGGLDQPQH
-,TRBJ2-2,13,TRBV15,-,ATSRGGLGTGELF
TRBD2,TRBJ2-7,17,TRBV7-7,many,ASSLVPLAGGLLPYEQY
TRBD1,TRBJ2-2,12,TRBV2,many,ASSVGQATGELF
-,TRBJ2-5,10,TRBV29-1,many,SVGLFQETQY
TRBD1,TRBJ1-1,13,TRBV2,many,ASSPGQGTNTEAF
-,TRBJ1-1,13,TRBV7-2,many,ASSPEQGRGTEAF
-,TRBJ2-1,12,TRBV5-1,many,ASSLPYANNEQF
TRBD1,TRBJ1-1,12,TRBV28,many,ASSLSTGRTEAF
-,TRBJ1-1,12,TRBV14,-,ANSPTGQNTEAF
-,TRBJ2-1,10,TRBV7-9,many,ASSLSGLKQF
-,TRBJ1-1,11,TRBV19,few,ASSAGRNTEAF
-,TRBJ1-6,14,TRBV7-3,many,ASSSRWGTYNSPLH
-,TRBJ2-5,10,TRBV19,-,ATQDRQETQY
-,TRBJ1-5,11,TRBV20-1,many,SANLGQNQPQH
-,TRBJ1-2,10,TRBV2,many,ASSYVERGYT
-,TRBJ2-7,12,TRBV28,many,ASSSPSVGPEQY
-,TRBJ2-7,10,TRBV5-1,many,ASSFGQYEQY
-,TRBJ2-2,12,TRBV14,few,ASSPGLLRGELF
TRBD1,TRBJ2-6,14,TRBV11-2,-,ATRDRKASGANILT
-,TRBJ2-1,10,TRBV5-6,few,ASSLRQNEQF